The present T cell receptor (beta chain) was sequenced within a study of blood T cells in healthy people across ages. Primed by a sample-barcoded 5' primer and a J-beta primer mix, a second PCR proceeded for 7 to 11 cycles. Each cDNA molecule was tagged by a template-switch adaptor that had 12 random nucleotides. TCRdb recomputed calls from the 5' RACE reads with MiXCR, one row per CDR3 protein. Here the sample spans under 1,100,000 distinct CDR3 sequences, under 30% being singletons. CDR1 is SGHTA and CDR2 is FQGTGA in the germline V gene. V lost 1 base to trimming and J lost 0 bases, with 16 bases between them. This CDR3 has 18 amino acids. This clonotype was observed a few times. This sample also belongs to another study, concerning T cells of mothers and their children. From that second work: Researchers found no T cell clones that were persistent and microchimeric.

Specimen: blood. The rearrangement joins TRBV7-3 to TRBJ2-1; TRBD1 or TRBD2 may be the D gene (5 bases each). The sequence was obtained from a girl between 2 and 10 years old in good health. The CDR3 nucleotides are TGTGCCAGCAGCTTAAATGGGGGACCTCCGTCCTCCTACAATGAGCAGTTCTTC. Translated: CASSLNGGPPSSYNEQFF.